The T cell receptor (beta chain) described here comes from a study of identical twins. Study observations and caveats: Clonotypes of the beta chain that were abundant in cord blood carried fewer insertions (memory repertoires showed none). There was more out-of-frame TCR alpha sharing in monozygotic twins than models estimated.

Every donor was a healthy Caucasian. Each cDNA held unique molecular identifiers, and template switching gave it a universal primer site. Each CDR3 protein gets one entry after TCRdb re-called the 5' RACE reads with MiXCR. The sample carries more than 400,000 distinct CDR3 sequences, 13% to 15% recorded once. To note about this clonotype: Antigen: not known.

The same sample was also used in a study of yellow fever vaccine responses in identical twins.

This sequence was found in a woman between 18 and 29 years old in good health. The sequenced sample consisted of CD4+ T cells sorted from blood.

Here the CDR3 DNA reads TGTGCCAGCAGTGTGGGACAGGGTGGGAACACTGAAGCTTTCTTT. Protein: CASSVGQGGNTEAFF. This sequence joins TRBV6-1 and TRBJ1-1; 9 positions agree with TRBD1. CDR3 length: 15 residues. Per germline, CDR1 MNHNS and CDR2 SASEGT. V gave up 4 bases and J gave up 1 base; unmatched junction bases: 4.